Shown below are 5 T cell receptor beta chains from a single sample sequenced in a study of T cell responses to AZD1222 COVID-19 vaccine. The protocol was immunoSEQ multiplex PCR, while the TCRdb copy is restricted to in-frame clones and leaves out a portion. Found here are 55,000 to 75,000 clones, about 90% of them singletons; the top ten hold 4.5% to 5.5%. The specimen was peripheral blood, collected on day 0 of AZD1222 vaccination. Receptors were obtained from an adult in good health.

The DNA of the CDR3 is TGTGCCAGCAACCCCGGGACAGGGAAGTTGGGCTACACCTTC. Translating gives CASNPGTGKLGYTF. This chain connects TRBV6-5 to TRBJ1-2; TRBD1 matches 9 bases. The CDR3 length is 14 residues. CDR1 is MNHEY and CDR2 is SVGAGI in the germline V gene. Unmatched junction bases numbered 11, after V lost 7 bases and J lost 8 bases.

With respect to this clone: The junction and the germline gene differ at one end; a read error may be behind it. The rearrangement links TRBV19 to TRBJ2-5; either TRBD1 or TRBD2 may fit D (5 bases each). The CDR3 has 12 residues. Per the germline V gene, CDR1 is LNHDA and CDR2 is SQIVND (reference sequence). The CDR3 region has the DNA TGTGCCAGTAGTTTAGAGGGACAGACCCAGTACTTC. Its translation is CASSLEGQTQYF. The variable domain in full, completed from reference TRBV19 and TRBJ2-5, reads DGGITQSPKYLFRKEGQNVTLSCEQNLNHDAMYWYRQDPGQGLRLIYYSQIVNDFQKGDIAEGYSVSREKKESFPLTVTSAQKNPTAFYLCASSLEGQTQYFGPGTRLLVL.

This clone was seen once. This chain links TRBV27 with TRBJ1-5; D is perhaps TRBD1 (5 bases). There are 14 residues in the CDR3. V shed 8 bases and J shed 2 bases, with 13 bases lying between them. Germline assignment: CDR1 MNHEY and CDR2 SMNVEV (reference sequence). CDR3 DNA sequence: TGTGCCAGCCGTCGGGGGGTTGGCAATCAGCCCCAGCATTTT. Translated: CASRRGVGNQPQHF.

The V call is TRBV3-1 (or the pseudogene TRBV3-2), the J call TRBJ1-4; 7 bases align to TRBD1. CDR1 LGHDT and CDR2 YNNKEL come from the germline V gene (reference sequence). The CDR3 length is 16 residues. J was trimmed by 7 bases and V by 4 bases; bases with no gene match: 12. The CDR3 nucleotides read TGTGCCAGCAGCCTACGGGACAGCGGGATAAGTGAAAAACTGTTTTTT. Its translation is CASSLRDSGISEKLFF.

The chain combines TRBV5-1 with TRBJ1-2, with a weak D call TRBD1 (5 bases). V was shortened by 4 bases and J by 8 bases, with 18 bases between the two germline ends. This CDR3 region has 14 residues. From germline, CDR1 is SGHRS and CDR2 YFSETQ. CDR3 residues: CASSKQEREEGYTF. The DNA of the CDR3 is TGCGCCAGCAGCAAACAGGAGCGGGAGGAGGGCTACACCTTC.